The 3 T cell receptor beta chains reported below all come from one sample, sequenced in a study of post-analysis software for immune sequencing data. The antigens these receptors bind are not known. Study-level results: About five TRBV segments occurring more often in patients than controls included TRBV5-6, TRBV5-1 and TRBV20-1.

Unique molecular identifiers had been added to the TCR beta cDNA libraries. TCRdb recomputed calls from the PCR reads with MiXCR, one row per CDR3 protein. This table has under 200,000 distinct CDR3 sequences, 25% to 30% appearing once. Sequences were obtained from blood. The source is a girl younger than 18 with multiple sclerosis.

This clonotype occurred many times. This chain uses TRBV28 with TRBJ2-1; D remains unclear. V lost 5 bases to trimming and J lost 0 bases, with 11 bases between them. Germline V CDR1 and CDR2: MDHEN, SYDVKM. CDR3 size: 15 residues. The CDR3 DNA reads TGTGCCAGCAGTCCTCAGATGAGCTCCTACAATGAGCAGTTCTTC. Its translation is CASSPQMSSYNEQFF.

In the case of this clonotype: A clone one base away is much larger, so this may be a read error. The DNA of the CDR3 is TGCGCCAGCAGAGATAGAGGCACAGATACGCAGTATTTT. It translates to CASRDRGTDTQYF. This rearrangement joins TRBV10-1 to TRBJ2-3; no clear D. The CDR3 covers 13 residues. Trimming took off 6 bases at V and 1 base at J, with 8 bases between the two ends. The germline V gene encodes CDR1 WNHNN and CDR2 SYGVQD (reference sequence).

V gene TRBV20-1 combines with J gene TRBJ2-1, with TRBD2 matching 9 bases. This CDR3 has 12 residues. In germline, CDR1 is DFQATT, CDR2 SNEGSKA (reference sequence). The CDR3 spells CKGAGGPNEQFF. In DNA form, the CDR3 reads TGCAAGGGGGCGGGAGGGCCGAATGAGCAGTTCTTC.